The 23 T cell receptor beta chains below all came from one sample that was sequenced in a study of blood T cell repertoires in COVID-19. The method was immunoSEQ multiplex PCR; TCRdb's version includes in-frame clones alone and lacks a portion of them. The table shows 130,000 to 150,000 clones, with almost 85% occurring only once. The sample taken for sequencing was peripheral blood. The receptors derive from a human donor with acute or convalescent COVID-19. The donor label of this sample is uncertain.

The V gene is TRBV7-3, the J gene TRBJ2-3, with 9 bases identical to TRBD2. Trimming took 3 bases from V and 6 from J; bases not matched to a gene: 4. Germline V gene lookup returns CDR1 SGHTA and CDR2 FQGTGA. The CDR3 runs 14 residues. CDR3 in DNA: TGTGCCAGCAGCTTTAGCGGGGGAATGGATACGCAGTATTTT. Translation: CASSFSGGMDTQYF.

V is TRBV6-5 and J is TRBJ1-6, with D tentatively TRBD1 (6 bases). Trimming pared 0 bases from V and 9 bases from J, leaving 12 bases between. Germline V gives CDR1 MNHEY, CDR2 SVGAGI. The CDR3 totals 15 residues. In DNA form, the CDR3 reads TGTGCCAGCAGTTACTCTCCAGGGGAACCTTCACCCCTCCACTTT. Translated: CASSYSPGEPSPLHF.

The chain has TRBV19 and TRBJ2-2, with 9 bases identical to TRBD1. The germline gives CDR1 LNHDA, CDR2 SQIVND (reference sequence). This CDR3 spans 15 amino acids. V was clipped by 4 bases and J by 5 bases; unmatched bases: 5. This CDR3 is CASSRGQGLTGELFF. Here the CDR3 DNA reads TGTGCCAGTAGTAGGGGACAGGGCCTAACCGGGGAGCTGTTTTTT.

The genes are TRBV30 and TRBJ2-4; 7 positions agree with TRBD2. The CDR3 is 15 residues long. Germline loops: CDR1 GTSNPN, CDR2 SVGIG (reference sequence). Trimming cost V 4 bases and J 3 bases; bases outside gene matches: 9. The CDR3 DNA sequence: TGTGCCTGGAACCGGGGGAGGGAGAGCAAAAACATTCAGTACTTC. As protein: CAWNRGRESKNIQYF.

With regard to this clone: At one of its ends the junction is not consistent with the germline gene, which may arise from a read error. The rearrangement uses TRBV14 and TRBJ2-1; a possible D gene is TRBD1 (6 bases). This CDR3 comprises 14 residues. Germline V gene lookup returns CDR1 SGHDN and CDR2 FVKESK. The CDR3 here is CASSQGRGRNEQFF. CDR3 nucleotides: TGTGCCAGCAGTCAAGGCAGGGGACGGAATGAGCAGTTCTTC.

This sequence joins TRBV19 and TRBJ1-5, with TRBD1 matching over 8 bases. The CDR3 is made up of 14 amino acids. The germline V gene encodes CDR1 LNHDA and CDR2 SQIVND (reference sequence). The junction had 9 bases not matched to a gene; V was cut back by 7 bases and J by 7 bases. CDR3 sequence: CASTNRDRLQPQHF. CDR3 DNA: TGTGCCAGTACCAACCGGGACAGGCTACAGCCCCAGCATTTT.

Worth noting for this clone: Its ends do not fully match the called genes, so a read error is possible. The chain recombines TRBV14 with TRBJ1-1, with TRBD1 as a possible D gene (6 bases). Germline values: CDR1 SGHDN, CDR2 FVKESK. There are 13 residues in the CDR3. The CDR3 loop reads CASNQQGNTEAFF. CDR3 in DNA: TGTGCCAGCAACCAACAGGGGAACACTGAAGCTTTCTTT.

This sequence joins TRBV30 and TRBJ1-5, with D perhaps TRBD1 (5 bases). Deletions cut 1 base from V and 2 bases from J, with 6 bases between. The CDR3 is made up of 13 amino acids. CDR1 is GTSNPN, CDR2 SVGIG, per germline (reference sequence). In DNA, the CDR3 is TGTGCCTGGAGTGGGACACGCAATCAGCCCCAGCATTTT. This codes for CAWSGTRNQPQHF.

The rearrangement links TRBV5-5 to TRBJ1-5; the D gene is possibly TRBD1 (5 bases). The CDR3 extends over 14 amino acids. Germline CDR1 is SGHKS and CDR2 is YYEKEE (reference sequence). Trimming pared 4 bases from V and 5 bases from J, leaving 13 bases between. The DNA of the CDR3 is TGTGCCAGCAGCGCCGAGTCAGGGTATCAGCCCCAGCATTTT. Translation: CASSAESGYQPQHF.

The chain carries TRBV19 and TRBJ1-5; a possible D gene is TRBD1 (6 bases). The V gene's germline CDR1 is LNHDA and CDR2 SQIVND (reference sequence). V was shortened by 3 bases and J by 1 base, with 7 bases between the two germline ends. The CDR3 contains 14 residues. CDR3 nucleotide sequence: TGTGCCAGTAGTATCGGACAGAGCAATCAGCCCCAGCATTTT. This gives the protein CASSIGQSNQPQHF.

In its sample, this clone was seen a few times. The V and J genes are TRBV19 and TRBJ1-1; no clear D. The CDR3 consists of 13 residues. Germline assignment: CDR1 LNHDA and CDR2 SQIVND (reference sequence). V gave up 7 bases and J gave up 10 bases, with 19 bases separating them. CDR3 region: CASMAAGSLGAFF. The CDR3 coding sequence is TGTGCCAGTATGGCGGCCGGCTCCCTCGGAGCTTTCTTT.

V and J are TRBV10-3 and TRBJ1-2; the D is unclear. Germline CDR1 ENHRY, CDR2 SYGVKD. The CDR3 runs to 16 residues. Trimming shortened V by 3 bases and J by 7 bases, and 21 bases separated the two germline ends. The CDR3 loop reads CAISDPSPGGGGGYTF. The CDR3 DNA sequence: TGTGCCATCAGTGACCCTTCCCCGGGAGGTGGCGGTGGCTACACCTTC.

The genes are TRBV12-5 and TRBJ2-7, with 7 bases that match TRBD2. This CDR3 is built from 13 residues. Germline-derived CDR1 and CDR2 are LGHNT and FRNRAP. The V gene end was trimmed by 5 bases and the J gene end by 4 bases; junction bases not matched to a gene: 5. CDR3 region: CASGPPGGYEQYF. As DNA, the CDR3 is TGTGCTAGTGGTCCCCCCGGGGGGTACGAGCAGTACTTC.

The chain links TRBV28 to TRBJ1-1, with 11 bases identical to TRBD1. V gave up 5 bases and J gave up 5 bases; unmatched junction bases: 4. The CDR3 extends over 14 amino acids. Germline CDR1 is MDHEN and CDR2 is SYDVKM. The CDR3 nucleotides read TGTGCCAGCAGTCGCGGGACAGGGGGAACTGAAGCTTTCTTT. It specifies CASSRGTGGTEAFF. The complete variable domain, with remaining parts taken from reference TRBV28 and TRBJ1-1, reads DVKVTQSSRYLVKRTGEKVFLECVQDMDHENMFWYRQDPGLGLRLIYFSYDVKMKEKGDIPEGYSVSREKKERFSLILESASTNQTSMYLCASSRGTGGTEAFFGQGTRLTVV.

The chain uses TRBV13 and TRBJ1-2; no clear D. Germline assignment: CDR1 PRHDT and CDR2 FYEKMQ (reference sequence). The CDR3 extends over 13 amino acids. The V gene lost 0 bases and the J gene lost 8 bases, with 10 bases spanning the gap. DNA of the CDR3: TGTGCCAGCAGCTTAGGAACAGCCTGGGGCTACACCTTC. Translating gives CASSLGTAWGYTF. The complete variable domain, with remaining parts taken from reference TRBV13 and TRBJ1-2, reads AAGVIQSPRHLIKEKRETATLKCYPIPRHDTVYWYQQGPGQDPQFLISFYEKMQSDKGSIPDRFSAQQFSDYHSELNMSSLELGDSALYFCASSLGTAWGYTFGSGTRLTVV.

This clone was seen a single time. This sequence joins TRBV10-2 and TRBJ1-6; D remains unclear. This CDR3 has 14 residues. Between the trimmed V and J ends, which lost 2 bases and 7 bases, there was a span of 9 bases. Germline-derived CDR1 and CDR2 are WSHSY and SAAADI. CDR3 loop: CASSEPGTNSPLHF. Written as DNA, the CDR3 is TGCGCCAGCAGTGAGCCAGGCACAAATTCACCCCTCCACTTT.

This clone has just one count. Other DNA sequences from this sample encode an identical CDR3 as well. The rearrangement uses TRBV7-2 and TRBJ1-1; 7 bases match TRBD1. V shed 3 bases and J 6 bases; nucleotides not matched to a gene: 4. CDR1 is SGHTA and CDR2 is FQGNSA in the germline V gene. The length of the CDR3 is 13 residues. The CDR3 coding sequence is TGTGCCAGCAGCTTTACTCAGGGGGCTGAAGCTTTCTTT. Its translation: CASSFTQGAEAFF.

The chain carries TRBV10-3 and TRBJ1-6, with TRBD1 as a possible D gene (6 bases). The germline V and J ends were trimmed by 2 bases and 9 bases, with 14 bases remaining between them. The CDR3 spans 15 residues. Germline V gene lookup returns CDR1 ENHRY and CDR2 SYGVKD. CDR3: CAISEGEGQRSPLHF. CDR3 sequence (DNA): TGTGCCATCAGTGAGGGTGAAGGACAGCGTTCACCCCTCCACTTT.

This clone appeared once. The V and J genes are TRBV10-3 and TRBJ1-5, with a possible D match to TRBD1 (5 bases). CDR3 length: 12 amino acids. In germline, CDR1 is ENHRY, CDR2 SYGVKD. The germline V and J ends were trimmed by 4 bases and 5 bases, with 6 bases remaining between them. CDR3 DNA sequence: TGTGCCATCAGTGGGGGGGATCAGCCCCAGCATTTT. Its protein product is CAISGGDQPQHF.

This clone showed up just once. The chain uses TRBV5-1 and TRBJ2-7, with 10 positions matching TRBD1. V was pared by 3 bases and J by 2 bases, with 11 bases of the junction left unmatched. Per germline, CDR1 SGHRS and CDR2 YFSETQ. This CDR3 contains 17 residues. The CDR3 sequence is CASSSSVGTGVTYEQYF. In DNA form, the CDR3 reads TGCGCCAGCAGCTCGAGTGTCGGGACAGGGGTTACCTACGAGCAGTACTTC. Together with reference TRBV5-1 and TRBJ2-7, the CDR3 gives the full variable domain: KAGVTQTPRYLIKTRGQQVTLSCSPISGHRSVSWYQQTPGQGLQFLFEYFSETQRNKGNFPGRFSGRQFSNSRSEMNVSTLELGDSALYLCASSSSVGTGVTYEQYFGPGTRLTVT.

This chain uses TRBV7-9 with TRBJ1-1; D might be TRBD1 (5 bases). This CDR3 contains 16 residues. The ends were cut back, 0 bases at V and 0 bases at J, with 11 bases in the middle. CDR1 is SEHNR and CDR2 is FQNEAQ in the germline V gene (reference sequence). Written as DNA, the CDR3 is TGTGCCAGCAGCTTAGCAACAGGCGGGGTGAACACTGAAGCTTTCTTT. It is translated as CASSLATGGVNTEAFF.

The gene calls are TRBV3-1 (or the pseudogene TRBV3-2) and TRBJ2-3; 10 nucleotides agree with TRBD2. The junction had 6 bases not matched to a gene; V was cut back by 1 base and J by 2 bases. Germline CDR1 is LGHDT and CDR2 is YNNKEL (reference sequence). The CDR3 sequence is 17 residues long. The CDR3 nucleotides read TGTGCCAGCAGCCAAGTGCAAGCGGGGGGGTACACAGATACGCAGTATTTT. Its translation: CASSQVQAGGYTDTQYF.

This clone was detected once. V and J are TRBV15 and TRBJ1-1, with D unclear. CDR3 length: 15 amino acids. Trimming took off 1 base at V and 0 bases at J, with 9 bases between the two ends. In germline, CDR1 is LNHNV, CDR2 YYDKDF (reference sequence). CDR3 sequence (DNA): TGTGCCACCAGCAGAGTTCCAGAAATGAACACTGAAGCTTTCTTT. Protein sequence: CATSRVPEMNTEAFF. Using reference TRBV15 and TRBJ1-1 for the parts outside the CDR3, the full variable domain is DAMVIQNPRYQVTQFGKPVTLSCSQTLNHNVMYWYQQKSSQAPKLLFHYYDKDFNNEADTPDNFQSRRPNTSFCFLDIRSPGLGDTAMYLCATSRVPEMNTEAFFGQGTRLTVV.